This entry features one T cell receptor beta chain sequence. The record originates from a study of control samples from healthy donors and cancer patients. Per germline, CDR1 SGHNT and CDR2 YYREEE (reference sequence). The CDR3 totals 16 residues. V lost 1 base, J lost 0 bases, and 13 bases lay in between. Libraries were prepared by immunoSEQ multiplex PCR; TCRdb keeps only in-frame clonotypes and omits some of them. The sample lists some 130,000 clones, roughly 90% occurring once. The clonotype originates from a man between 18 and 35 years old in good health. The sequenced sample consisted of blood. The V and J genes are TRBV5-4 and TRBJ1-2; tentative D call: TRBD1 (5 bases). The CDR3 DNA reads TGTGCCAGCAGCTTGTCGGGGGTGAGGTCTAACTATGGCTACACCTTC. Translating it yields CASSLSGVRSNYGYTF. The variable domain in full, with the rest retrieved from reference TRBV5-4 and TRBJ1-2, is ETGVTQSPTHLIKTRGQQVTLRCSSQSGHNTVSWYQQALGQGPQFIFQYYREEENGRGNFPPRFSGLQFPNYSSELNVNALELDDSALYLCASSLSGVRSNYGYTFGSGTRLTVV.